The entry below gives a single TCR beta chain sequence along with its context. Its specificity is unknown. Germline V gives CDR1 GTSNPN, CDR2 SVGIG (reference sequence). The CDR3 contains 12 residues. The V gene lost 2 bases and the J gene lost 7 bases, with 8 bases spanning the gap. The data were taken from a study of OX40 agonist ivuxolimab in advanced cancers. Overall study context: Participants averaged 60 years of age (range roughly 23 to 80) and were 75% to 90% male. Study results and limitations: Partial responders receiving 0.1-3.0 mg/kg showed among the lowest clonal expansion.

Clones were sequenced by immunoSEQ multiplex PCR, and TCRdb holds only the in-frame ones, with some missing. The sample holds more than 85,000 clones; about 92% are singletons and the top ten take around 1.6%. The sequence came from an adult with an advanced solid tumor such as melanoma, head and neck, liver or kidney cancer. The source was CD4+ or CD8+ T cells sorted from blood, collected in a trial of the OX40 agonist ivuxolimab. V usage is TRBV30 and J usage is TRBJ1-4; D call uncertain. CDR3 DNA sequence: TGTGCCTGGAGTAAACTGCCTGAAAAACTGTTTTTT. It translates to CAWSKLPEKLFF.